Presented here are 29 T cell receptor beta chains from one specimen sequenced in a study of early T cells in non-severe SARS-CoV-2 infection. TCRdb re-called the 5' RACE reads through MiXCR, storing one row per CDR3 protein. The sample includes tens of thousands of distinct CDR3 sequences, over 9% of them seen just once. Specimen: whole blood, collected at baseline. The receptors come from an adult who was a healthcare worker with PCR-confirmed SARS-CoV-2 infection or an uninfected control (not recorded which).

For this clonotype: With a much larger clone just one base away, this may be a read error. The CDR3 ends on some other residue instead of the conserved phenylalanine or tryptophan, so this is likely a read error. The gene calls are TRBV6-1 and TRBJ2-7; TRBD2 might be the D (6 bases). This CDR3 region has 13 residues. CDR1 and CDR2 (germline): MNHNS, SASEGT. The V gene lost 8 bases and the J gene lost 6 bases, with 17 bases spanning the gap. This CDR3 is CASQGTVAREQYS. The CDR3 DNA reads TGTGCCAGCCAAGGGACTGTCGCCCGCGAGCAGTACTCC.

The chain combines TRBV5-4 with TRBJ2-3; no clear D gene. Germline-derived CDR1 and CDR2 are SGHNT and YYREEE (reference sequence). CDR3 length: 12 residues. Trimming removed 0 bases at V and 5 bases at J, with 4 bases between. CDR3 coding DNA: TGTGCCAGCAGCTTGGGGTTAGATACGCAGTATTTT. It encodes CASSLGLDTQYF. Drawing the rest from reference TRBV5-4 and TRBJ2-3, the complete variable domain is ETGVTQSPTHLIKTRGQQVTLRCSSQSGHNTVSWYQQALGQGPQFIFQYYREEENGRGNFPPRFSGLQFPNYSSELNVNALELDDSALYLCASSLGLDTQYFGPGTRLTVL.

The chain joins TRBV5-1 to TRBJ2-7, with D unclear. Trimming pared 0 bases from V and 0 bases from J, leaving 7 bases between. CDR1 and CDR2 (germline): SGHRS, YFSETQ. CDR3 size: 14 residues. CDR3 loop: CASSLEPSSYEQYF. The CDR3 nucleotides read TGCGCCAGCAGCTTGGAACCGAGCTCCTACGAGCAGTACTTC.

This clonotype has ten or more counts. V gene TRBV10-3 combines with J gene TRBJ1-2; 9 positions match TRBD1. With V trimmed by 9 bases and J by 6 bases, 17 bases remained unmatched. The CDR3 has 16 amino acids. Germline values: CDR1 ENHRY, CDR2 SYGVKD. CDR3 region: CAMQTEGTGILDGYTF. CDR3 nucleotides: TGTGCCATGCAAACCGAGGGGACAGGGATTTTAGATGGCTACACCTTC.

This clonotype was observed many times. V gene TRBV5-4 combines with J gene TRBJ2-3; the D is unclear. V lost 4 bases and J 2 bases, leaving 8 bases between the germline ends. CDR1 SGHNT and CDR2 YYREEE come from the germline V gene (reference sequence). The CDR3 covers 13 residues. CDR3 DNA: TGTGCCAGCAGCCCGGAGATCACAGATACGCAGTATTTT. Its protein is CASSPEITDTQYF.

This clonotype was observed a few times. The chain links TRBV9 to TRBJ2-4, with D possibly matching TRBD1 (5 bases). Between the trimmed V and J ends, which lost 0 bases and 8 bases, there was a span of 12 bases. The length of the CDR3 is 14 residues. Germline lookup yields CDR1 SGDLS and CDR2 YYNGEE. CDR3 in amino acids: CASSVDRIGDIQYF. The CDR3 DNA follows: TGTGCCAGCAGCGTAGACAGGATAGGGGACATTCAGTACTTC.

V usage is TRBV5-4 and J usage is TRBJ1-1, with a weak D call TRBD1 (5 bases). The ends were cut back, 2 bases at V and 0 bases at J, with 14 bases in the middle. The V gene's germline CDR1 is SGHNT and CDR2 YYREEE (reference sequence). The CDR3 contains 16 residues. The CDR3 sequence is CASSFGRGPLNTEAFF. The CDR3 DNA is TGTGCCAGCAGCTTTGGGAGGGGACCTCTGAACACTGAAGCTTTCTTT.

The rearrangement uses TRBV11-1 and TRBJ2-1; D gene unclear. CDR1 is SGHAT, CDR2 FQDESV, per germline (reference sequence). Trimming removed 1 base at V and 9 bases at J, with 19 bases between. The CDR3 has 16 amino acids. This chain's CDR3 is CASSLDMGTLSSEQFF. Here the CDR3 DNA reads TGTGCCAGCAGCTTAGATATGGGAACCCTAAGCAGTGAGCAGTTCTTC.

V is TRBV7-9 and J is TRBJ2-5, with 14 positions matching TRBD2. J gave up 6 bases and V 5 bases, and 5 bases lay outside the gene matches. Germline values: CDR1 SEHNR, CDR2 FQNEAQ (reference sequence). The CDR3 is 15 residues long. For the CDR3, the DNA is TGTGCCAGCAGCCACGGACTAGCGGGGGGAAAGACCCAGTACTTC. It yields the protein CASSHGLAGGKTQYF.

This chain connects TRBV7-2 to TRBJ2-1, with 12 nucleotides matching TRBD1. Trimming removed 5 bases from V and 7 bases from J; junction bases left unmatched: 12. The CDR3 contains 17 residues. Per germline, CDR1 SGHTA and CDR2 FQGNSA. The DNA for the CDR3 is TGTGCCAGCAGCGTAAGGTCCGGGACAGGGGGCTGGAATGAGCAGTTCTTC. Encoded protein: CASSVRSGTGGWNEQFF.

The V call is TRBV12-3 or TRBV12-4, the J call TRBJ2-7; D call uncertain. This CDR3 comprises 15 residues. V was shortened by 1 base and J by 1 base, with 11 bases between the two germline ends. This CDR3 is CASSLGHVLSYEQYF. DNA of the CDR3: TGTGCCAGCAGTTTAGGACACGTATTATCCTACGAGCAGTACTTC.

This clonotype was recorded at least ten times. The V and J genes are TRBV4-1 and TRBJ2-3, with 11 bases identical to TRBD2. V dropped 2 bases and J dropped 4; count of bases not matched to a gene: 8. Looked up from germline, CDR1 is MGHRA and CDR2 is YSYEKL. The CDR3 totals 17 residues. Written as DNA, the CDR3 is TGCGCCAGCAGCCAACGGGCACTAGCGGGGGCCGCAGATACGCAGTATTTT. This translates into CASSQRALAGAADTQYF.

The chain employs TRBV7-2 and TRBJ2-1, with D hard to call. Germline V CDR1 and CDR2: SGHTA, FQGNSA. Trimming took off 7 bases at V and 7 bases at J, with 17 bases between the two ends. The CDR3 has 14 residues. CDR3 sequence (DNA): TGTGCCAGCACCCCGACAACTCTAGGGAATGAGCAGTTCTTC. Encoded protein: CASTPTTLGNEQFF. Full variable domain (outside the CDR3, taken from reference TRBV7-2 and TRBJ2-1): GAGVSQSPSNKVTEKGKDVELRCDPISGHTALYWYRQSLGQGLEFLIYFQGNSAPDKSGLPSDRFSAERTGGSVSTLTIQRTQQEDSAVYLCASTPTTLGNEQFFGPGTRLTVL.

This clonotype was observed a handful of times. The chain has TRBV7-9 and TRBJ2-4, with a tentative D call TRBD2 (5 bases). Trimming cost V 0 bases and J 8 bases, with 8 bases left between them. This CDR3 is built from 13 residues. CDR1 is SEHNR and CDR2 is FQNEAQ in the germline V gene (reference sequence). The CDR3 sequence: CASSLATGDIQYF. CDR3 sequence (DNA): TGTGCCAGCAGCTTAGCGACCGGGGACATTCAGTACTTC.

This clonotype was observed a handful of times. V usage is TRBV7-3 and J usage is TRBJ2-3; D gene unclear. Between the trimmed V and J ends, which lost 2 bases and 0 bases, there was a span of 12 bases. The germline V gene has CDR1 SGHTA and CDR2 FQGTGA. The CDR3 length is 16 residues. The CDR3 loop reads CASSLEGPTSTDTQYF. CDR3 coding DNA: TGTGCCAGCAGCTTAGAAGGTCCAACTAGCACAGATACGCAGTATTTT.

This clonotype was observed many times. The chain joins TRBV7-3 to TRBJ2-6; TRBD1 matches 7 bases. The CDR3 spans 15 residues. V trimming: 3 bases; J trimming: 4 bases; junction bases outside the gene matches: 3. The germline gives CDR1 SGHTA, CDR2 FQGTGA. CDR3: CASSFTGAGANVLTF. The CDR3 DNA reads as TGTGCCAGCAGCTTTACAGGGGCCGGGGCCAACGTCCTGACTTTC. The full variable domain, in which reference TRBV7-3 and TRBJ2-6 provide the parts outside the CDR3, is GAGVSQTPSNKVTEKGKYVELRCDPISGHTALYWYRQSLGQGPEFLIYFQGTGAADDSGLPNDRFFAVRPEGSVSTLKIQRTERGDSAVYLCASSFTGAGANVLTFGAGSRLTVL.

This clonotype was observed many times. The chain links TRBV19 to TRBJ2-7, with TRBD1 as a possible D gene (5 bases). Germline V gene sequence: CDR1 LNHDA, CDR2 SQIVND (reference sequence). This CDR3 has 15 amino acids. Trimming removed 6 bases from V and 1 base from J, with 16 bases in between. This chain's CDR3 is CASRSWSPGSYEQYF. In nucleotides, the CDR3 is TGTGCCAGTAGATCGTGGTCCCCAGGGTCCTACGAGCAGTACTTC.

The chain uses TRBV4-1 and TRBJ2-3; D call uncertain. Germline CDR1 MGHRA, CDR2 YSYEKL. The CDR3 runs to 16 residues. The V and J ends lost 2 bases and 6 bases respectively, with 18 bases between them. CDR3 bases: TGCGCCAGCAGCCAACATGATAACCCCAAGAGTGATACGCAGTATTTT. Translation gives CASSQHDNPKSDTQYF.

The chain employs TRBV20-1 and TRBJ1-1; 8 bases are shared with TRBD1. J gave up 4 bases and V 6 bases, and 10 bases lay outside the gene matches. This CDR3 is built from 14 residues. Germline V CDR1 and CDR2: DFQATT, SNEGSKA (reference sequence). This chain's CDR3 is CSASTGDVATEAFF. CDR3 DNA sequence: TGCAGTGCCTCGACAGGGGATGTCGCCACTGAAGCTTTCTTT.

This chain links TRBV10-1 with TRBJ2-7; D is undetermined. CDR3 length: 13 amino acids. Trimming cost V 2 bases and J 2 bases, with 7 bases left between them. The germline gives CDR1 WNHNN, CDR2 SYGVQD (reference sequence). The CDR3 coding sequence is TGCGCCAGCAGTGAGGGCACAGCCTACGAGCAGTACTTC. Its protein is CASSEGTAYEQYF.

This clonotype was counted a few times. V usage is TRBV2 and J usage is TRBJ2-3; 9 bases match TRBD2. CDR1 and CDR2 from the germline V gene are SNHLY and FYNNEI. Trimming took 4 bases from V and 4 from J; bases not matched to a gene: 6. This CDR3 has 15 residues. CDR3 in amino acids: CASSGPAGGPDTQYF. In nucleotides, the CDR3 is TGTGCCAGCAGTGGCCCAGCGGGGGGCCCAGATACGCAGTATTTT.

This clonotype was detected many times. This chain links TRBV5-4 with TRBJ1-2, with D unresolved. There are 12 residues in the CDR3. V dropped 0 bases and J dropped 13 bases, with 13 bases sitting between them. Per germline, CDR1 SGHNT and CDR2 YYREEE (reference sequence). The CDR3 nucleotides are TGTGCCAGCAGCTTGGACAGATCCTCGCCCACCTTC. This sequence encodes CASSLDRSSPTF.

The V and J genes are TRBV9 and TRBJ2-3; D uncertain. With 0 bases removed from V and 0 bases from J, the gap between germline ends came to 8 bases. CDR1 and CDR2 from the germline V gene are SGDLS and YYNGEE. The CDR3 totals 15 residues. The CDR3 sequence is CASSVGESSTDTQYF. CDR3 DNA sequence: TGTGCCAGCAGCGTAGGAGAGTCCAGCACAGATACGCAGTATTTT.

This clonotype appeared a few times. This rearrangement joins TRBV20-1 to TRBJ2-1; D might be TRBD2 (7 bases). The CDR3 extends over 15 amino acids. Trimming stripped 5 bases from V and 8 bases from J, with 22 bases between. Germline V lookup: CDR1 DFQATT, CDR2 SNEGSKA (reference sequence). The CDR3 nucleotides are TGCAGTGCTCCCCATGGCGGGGGCCTCGGGGATGAGCAGTTCTTC. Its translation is CSAPHGGGLGDEQFF.

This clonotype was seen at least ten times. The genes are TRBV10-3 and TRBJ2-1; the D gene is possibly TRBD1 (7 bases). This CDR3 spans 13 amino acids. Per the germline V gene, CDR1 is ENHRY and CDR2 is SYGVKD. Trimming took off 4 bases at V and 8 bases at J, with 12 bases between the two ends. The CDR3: CAISVGGGDEQFF. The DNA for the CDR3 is TGTGCCATCAGTGTAGGAGGGGGCGATGAGCAGTTCTTC.

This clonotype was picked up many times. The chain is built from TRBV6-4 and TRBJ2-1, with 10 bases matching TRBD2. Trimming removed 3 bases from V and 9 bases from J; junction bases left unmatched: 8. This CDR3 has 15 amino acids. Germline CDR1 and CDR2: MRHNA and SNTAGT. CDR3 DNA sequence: TGTGCCAGCAGTGAATCAAGCGGGGGGGCCCGTGAGCAGTTCTTC. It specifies CASSESSGGAREQFF.

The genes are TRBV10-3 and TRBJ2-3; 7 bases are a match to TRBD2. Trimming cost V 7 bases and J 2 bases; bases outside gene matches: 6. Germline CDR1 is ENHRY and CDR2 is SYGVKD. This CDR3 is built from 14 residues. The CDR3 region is CAIKRAGDTDTQYF. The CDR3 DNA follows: TGTGCCATCAAAAGGGCGGGGGACACAGATACGCAGTATTTT.

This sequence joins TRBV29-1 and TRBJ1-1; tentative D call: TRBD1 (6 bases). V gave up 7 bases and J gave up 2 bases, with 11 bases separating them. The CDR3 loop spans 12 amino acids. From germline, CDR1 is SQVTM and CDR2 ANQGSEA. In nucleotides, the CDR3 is TGCAGCGGGGGACACCCTAACACTGAAGCTTTCTTT. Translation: CSGGHPNTEAFF.

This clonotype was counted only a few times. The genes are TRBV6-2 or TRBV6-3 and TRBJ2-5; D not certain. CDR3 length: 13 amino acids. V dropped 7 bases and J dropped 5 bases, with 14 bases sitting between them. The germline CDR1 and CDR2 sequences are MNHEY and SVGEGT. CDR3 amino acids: CASTKRPYETQYF. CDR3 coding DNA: TGTGCCAGCACCAAGCGACCCTACGAGACCCAGTACTTC.